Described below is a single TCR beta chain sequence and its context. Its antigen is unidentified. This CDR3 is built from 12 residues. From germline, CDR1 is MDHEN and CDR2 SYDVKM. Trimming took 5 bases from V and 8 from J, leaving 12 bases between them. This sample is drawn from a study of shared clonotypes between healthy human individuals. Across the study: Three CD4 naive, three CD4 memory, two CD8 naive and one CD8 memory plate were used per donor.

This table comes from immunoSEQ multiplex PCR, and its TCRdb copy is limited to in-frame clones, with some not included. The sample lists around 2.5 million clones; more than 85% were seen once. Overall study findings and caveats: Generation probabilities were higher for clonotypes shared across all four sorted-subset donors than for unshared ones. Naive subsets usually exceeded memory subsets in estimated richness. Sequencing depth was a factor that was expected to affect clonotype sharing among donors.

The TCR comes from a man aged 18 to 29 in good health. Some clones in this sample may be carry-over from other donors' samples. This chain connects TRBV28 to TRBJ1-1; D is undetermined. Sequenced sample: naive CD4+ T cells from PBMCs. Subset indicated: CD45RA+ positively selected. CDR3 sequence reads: CASSQSSEEAFF. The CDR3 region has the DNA TGTGCCAGCAGTCAATCAAGCGAGGAAGCTTTCTTT.